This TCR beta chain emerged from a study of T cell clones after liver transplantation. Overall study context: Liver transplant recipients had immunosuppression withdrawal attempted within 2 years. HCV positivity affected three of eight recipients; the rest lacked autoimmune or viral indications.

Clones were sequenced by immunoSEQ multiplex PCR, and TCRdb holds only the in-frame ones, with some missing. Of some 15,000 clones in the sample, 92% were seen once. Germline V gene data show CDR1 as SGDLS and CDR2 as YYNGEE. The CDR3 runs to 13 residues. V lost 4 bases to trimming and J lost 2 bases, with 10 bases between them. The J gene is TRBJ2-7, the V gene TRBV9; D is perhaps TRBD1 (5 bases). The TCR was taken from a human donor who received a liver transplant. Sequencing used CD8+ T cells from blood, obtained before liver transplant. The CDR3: CASSPQDPYEQYF. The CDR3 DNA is TGTGCCAGCAGCCCACAGGACCCCTACGAGCAGTACTTC. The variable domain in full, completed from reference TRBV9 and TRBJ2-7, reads DSGVTQTPKHLITATGQRVTLRCSPRSGDLSVYWYQQSLDQGLQFLIQYYNGEERAKGNILERFSAQQFPDLHSELNLSSLELGDSALYFCASSPQDPYEQYFGPGTRLTVT.